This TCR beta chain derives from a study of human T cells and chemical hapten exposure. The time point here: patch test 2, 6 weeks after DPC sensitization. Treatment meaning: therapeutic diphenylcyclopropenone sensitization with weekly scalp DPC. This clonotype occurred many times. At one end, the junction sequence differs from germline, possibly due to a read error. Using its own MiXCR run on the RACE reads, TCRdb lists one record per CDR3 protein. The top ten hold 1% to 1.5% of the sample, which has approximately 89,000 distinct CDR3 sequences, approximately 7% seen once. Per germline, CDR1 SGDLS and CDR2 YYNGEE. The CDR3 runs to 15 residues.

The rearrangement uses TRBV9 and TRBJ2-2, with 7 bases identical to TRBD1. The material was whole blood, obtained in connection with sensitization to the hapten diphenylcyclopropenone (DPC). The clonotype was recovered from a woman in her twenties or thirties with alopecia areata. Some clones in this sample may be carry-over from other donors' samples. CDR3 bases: TGTGCCAGCAGCCCCCGACAGGGTAACAACGGGGAGCTGTTTTTT. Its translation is CASSPRQGNNGELFF.